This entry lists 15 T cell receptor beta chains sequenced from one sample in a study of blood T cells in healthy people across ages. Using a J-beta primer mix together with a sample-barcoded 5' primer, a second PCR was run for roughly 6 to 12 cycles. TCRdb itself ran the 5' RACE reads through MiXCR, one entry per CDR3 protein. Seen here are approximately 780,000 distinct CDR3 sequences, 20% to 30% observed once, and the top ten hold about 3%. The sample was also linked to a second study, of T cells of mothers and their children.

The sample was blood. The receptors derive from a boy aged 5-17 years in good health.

The CDR3 nucleotides are TGTGCCAGCAGCCTGCGGGACAGACTTCATAACTATGGCTACACCTTC. The encoded protein is CASSLRDRLHNYGYTF. The rearrangement uses TRBV7-9 and TRBJ1-2; 7 nucleotides match TRBD1. V shed 5 bases, J shed 1 base, and the junction held 10 bases outside the gene matches. Germline CDR1 and CDR2: SEHNR and FQNEAQ (reference sequence). The CDR3 totals 16 residues.

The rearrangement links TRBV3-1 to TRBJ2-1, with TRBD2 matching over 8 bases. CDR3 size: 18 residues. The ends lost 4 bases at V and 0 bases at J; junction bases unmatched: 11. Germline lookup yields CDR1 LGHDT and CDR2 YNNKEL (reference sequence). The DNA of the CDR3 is TGTGCCAGCAGCCCCAACCCCGGGGGGGCAAACTCCTACAATGAGCAGTTCTTC. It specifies CASSPNPGGANSYNEQFF.

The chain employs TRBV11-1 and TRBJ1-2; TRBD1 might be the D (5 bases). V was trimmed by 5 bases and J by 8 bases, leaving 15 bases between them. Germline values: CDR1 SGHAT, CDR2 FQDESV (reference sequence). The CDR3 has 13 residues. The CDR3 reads CASSIQGSYGYTF. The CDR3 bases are TGTGCCAGCAGCATCCAGGGAAGCTACGGCTACACCTTC.

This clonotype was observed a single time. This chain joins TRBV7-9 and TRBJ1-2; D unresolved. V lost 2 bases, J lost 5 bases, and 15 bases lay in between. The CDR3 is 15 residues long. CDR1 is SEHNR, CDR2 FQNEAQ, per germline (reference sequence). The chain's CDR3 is CASSLILDFGYGYTF. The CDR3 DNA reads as TGTGCCAGCAGCTTAATACTCGACTTTGGGTATGGCTACACCTTC.

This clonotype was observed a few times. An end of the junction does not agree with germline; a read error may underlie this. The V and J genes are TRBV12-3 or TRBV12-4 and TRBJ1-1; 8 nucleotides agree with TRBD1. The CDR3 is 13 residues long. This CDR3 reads CASRLAVTGEAFF. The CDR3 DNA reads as TGTGCCAGCAGGTTAGCTGTGACAGGGGAGGCTTTCTTT.

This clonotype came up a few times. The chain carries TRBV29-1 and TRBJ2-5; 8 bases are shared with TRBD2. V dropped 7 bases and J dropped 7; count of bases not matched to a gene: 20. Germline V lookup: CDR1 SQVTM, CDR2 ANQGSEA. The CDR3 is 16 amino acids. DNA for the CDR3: TGCAGCGCCGAGACTGTTGGCGGGGGGCCTCGGGGGACCCAGTACTTC. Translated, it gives CSAETVGGGPRGTQYF.

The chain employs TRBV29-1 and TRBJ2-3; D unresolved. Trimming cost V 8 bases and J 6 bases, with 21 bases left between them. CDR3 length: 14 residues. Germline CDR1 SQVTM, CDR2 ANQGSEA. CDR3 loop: CSTLGGDSADTQYF. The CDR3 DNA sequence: TGCAGCACCCTAGGTGGAGACTCAGCCGATACGCAGTATTTT.

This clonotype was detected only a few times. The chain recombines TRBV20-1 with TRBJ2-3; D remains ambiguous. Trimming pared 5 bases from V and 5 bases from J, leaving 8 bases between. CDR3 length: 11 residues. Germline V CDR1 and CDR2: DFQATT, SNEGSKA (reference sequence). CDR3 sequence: CSAPWGDTQYF. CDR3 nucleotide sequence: TGCAGTGCTCCCTGGGGAGATACGCAGTATTTT.

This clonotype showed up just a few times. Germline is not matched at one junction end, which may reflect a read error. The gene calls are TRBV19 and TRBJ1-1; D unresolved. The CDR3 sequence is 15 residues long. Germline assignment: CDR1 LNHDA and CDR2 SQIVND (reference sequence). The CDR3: CAGSIVWRENTEAFF. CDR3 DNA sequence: TGTGCCGGTAGTATAGTGTGGCGCGAGAACACTGAAGCTTTCTTT.

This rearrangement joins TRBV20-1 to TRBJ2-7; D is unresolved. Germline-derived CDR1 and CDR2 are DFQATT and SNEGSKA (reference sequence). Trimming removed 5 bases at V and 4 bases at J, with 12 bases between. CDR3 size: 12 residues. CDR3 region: CSAGNQLYEQYF. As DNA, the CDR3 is TGCAGTGCTGGGAATCAGCTATACGAGCAGTACTTC.

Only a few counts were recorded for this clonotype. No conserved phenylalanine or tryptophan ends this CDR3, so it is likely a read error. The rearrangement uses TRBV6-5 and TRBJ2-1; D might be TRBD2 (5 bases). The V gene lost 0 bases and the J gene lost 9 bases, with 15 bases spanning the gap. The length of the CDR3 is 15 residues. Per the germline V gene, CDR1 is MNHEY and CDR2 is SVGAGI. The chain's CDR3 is CASSYSSVGRVEQFL. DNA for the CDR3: TGTGCCAGCAGTTACTCAAGCGTAGGGAGAGTTGAGCAGTTCCTC.

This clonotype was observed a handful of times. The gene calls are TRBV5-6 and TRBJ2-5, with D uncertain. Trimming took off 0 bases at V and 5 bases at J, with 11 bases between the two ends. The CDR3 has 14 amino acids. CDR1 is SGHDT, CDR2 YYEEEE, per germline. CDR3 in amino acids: CASSLDLGMETQYF. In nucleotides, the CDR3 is TGTGCCAGCAGCTTGGATTTGGGGATGGAGACCCAGTACTTC.

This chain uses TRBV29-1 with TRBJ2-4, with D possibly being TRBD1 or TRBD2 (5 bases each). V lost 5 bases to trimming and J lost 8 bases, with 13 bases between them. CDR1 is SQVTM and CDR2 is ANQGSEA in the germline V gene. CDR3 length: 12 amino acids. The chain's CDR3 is CSVTGPRDIQYF. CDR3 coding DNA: TGCAGCGTTACGGGACCGCGGGACATTCAGTACTTC.

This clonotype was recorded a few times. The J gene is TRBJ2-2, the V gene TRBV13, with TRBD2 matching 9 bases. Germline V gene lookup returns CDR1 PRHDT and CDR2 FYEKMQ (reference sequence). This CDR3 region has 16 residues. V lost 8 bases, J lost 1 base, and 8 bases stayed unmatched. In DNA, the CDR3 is TGTGCCAGCTCCCCCCGACTAGCGGTGAACACCGGGGAGCTGTTTTTT. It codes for CASSPRLAVNTGELFF. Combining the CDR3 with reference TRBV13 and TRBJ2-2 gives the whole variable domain AAGVIQSPRHLIKEKRETATLKCYPIPRHDTVYWYQQGPGQDPQFLISFYEKMQSDKGSIPDRFSAQQFSDYHSELNMSSLELGDSALYFCASSPRLAVNTGELFFGEGSRLTVL.

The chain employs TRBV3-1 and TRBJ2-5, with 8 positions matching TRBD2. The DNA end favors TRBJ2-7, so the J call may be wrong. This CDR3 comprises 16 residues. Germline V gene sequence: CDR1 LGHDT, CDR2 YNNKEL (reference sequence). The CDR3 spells CASSQGIAGTSYEQYF. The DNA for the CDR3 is TGTGCCAGCAGCCAAGGAATAGCGGGGACCTCCTACGAGCAGTACTTC.